This TCR beta chain was sequenced in a study of cytotoxic CD8 clonotypes in ibrutinib-treated CLL (dated by TCRdb to the early 2020s). In terms of the full investigation: The cohort was composed of more than ten relapsed/refractory and fewer than 16 treatment-naive patients; IGHV unmutated status was identified in approximately 17 patients. Responses were partial in approximately 24 patients and complete in 2; after median around 65 months follow-up, around 14 stayed in remission and some twelve progressed. Response samples were obtained after a median of approximately eleven months of treatment, with a range of about 6 to 36 months. Samples averaged approximately 260,000 productive templates and approximately 100,000 productive rearrangements. Longitudinal samples were obtainable from about 30% of the roughly 90 participants in the trial. Cryopreserved peripheral blood mononuclear cells were obtained before treatment, at response, and at either sustained remission or disease progression. Every sample from remission and from progressive disease was obtained while the patients were still on ibrutinib. Results and caveats for the whole study, not just this receptor: Clonality increased at ibrutinib response, stayed stable in sustained remission, and fell back toward baseline at progression. Baseline clonality exceeded that of age-matched healthy donors and correlated strongly with circulating CD8+ T-cell counts. Sustained-remission and progressing patients did not have matched sampling times, and lymph node repertoires were not examined. Public clonotypes were rare and either contracted or stayed stable during treatment, and the rise in clonality at ibrutinib response reflected the expansion of private clonotypes.

For this chain, trimming is 4 bases at the V end and 5 bases at the J end, and the number of junction bases without a gene match is 8. As encoded in the germline V gene, CDR1 is SGHDT while CDR2 is YYEEEE. The CDR3, from cysteine to phenylalanine, totals 14 residues. Just the 42-base CDR3 DNA is kept, in frame starting at base 1. Concerning this clone itself: What antigen it recognizes has not been identified. The record has no base qualities; no much larger clone is one base away.

This specimen's time point label, per the study, means: approximately twelve months on ibrutinib. For TCR beta library preparation, approximately 2.2 micrograms of genomic DNA were isolated from cryopreserved PBMCs. Longitudinal blood samples from CLL patients on ibrutinib monotherapy were analyzed using high-throughput TCR beta sequencing. The patients were enrolled in a single-center, open-label phase 2 trial of ibrutinib monotherapy. On a MiSeq, deep resolution sequencing aimed for a depth between 1 in 1 million and 1 in 200,000 T cells, with each clonotype covered about 9.2x on average. The immunoSEQ hsTCRB Kit was used to generate the TCR beta libraries. The source study handled its data this way. ImmunoSEQ Data Assistant and ImmunoSEQ Analyzer were used for data analysis, and V, D and J genes were assigned according to IMGT definitions. Clonality, which ranges from 0 to 1, was calculated as one minus the normalized Shannon entropy of productive rearrangement frequencies. Public clonotype analysis was restricted to overrepresented clonotypes comprising at least 0.05% of each patient's repertoire. Repertoires from some twelve age-matched healthy donors in immuneACCESS were used as clonality controls. The immuneACCESS repertoire file appears here via TCRdb, limited to in-frame rearrangements. These files lack a portion of the clones; in checked studies, under half of the deficit traces to unresolved V genes, and the cause of the others is not known. The V and J calls and the clone size are those of that table, but D and trimming were determined from the DNA. This sample lists 200,000 or so clones; just over 70% were detected once. Of the sample, around 5.9% falls within the top ten clones.

This TCR derives from a human donor with chronic lymphocytic leukemia. The material sequenced was PBMCs, taken after 12 months of ibrutinib treatment. The chain was built from TRBV5-6 and TRBJ1-1, with 7 bases in between that match TRBD1. The nucleotide sequence reads as follows: TGTGCCAGCAGCCGTCAGGGGGGAGGGACTGAAGCTTTCTTT. This yields the protein CASSRQGGGTEAFF.